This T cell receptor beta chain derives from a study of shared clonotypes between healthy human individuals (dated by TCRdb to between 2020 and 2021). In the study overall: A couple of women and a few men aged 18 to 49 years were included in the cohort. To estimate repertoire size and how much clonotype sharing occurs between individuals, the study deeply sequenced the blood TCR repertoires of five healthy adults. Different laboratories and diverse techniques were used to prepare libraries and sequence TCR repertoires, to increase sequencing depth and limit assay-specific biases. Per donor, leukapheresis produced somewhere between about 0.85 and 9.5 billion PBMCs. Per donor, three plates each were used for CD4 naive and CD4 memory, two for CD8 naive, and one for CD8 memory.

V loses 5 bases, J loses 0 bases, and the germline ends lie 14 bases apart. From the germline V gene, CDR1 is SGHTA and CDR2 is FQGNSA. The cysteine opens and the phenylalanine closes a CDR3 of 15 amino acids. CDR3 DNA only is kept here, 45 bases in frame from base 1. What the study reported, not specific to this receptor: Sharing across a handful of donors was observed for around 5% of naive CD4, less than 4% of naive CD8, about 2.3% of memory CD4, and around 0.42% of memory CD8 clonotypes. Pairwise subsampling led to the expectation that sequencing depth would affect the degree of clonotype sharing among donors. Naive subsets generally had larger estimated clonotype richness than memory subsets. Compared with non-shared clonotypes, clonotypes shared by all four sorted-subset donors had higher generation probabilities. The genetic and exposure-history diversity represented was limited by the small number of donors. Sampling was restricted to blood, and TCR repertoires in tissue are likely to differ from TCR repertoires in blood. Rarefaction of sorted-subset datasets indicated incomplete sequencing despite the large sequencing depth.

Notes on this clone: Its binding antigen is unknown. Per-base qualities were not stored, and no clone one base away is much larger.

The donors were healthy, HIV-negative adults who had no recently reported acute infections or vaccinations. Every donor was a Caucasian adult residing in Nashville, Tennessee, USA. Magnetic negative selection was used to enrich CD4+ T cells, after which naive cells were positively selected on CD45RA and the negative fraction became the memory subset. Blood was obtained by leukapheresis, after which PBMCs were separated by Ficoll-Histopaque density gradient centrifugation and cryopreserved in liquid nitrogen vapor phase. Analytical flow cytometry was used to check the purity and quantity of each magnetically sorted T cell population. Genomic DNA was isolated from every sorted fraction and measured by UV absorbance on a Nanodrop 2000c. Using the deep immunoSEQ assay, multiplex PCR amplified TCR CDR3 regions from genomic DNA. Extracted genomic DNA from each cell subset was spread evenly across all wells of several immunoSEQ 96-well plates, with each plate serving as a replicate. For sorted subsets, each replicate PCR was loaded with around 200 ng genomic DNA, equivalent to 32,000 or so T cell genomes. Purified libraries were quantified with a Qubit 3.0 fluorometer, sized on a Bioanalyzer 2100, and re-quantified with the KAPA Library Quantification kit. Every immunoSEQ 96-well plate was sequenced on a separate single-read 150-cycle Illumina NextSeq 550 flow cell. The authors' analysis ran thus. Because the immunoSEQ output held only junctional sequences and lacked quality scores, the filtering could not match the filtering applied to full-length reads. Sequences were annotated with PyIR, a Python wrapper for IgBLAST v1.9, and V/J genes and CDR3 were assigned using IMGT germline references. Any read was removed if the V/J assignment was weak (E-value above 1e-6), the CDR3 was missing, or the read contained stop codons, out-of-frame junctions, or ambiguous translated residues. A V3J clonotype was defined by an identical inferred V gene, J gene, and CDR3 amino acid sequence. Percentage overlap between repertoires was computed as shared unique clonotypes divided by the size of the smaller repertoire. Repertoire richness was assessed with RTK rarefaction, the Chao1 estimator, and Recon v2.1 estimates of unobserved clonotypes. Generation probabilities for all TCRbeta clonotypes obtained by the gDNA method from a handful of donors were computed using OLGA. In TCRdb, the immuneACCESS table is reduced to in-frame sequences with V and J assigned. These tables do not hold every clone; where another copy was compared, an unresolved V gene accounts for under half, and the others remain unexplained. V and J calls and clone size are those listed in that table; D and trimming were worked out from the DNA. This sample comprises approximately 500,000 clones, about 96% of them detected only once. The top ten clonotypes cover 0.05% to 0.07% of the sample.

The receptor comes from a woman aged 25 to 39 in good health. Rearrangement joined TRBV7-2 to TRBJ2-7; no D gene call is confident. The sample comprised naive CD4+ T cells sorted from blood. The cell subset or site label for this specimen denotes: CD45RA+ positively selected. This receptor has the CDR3 CASSPTGTSSYEQYF. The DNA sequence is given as TGTGCCAGCAGCCCCACCGGAACAAGCTCCTACGAGCAGTACTTC.